The rows below give T cell receptor beta chains drawn from one sample of a study of cytomegalovirus exposure and HLA in healthy donors. TCRdb's copy holds only in-frame clones and misses some; the assay was immunoSEQ multiplex PCR. The sample contains around 210,000 clones, about three quarters of which appear only once. Material for sequencing was PBMCs. Receptors originate from a boy aged 5-17 years in good health and CMV-seronegative. The CDR3 runs from the conserved cysteine through the conserved F or W. Each record gives: D gene, V gene, clone size, J gene, CDR3 length, CDR3 protein, CDR3 DNA. The D gene is left open where the match is weak. Some rows have no size entry. The others give once, few or many, or a class for an expanded clone.

TRBD2	TRBV7-6	few	TRBJ2-7	15	CASSLKPRDLAGVYF	TGTGCCAGCAGCTTAAAACCCCGAGATTTAGCGGGGGTGTACTTC
TRBD1	TRBV29-1	.	TRBJ1-1	15	CSVDRQGAGNTEAFF	TGCAGCGTTGACCGACAGGGGGCAGGAAACACTGAAGCTTTCTTT
.	TRBV30	.	TRBJ1-2	14	CASPRGGPGYGYTF	TGTGCCTCCCCTCGGGGGGGCCCCGGCTATGGCTACACCTTC
.	TRBV4-1	.	TRBJ1-1	13	CASSQDVGTEAFF	TGCGCCAGCAGCCAAGATGTCGGGACTGAAGCTTTCTTT
.	TRBV2	.	TRBJ1-6	13	CASQLEGGSPLHF	TGTGCCAGCCAGTTGGAGGGTGGTTCACCCCTCCACTTT
TRBD1	TRBV19	.	TRBJ1-1	15	CASSPTRQGRTEAFF	TGTGCCAGTAGTCCCACCAGACAGGGGCGGACTGAAGCTTTCTTT
.	TRBV6-1	once	TRBJ1-1	15	CASSEIRGLNTEAFF	TGTGCCAGCAGTGAAATCAGGGGATTGAACACTGAAGCTTTCTTT
.	TRBV27	once	TRBJ1-2	14	CASRRREEYYGYTF	TGTGCCAGCAGGAGACGGGAGGAATATTATGGCTACACCTTC
.	TRBV19	.	TRBJ2-7	15	CASSMTSGTTYEQYF	TGTGCCAGTAGTATGACTAGTGGTACGACCTACGAGCAGTACTTC
.	TRBV29-1	.	TRBJ2-3	13	CSAGGQITDTQYF	TGCAGCGCCGGCGGGCAGATCACAGATACGCAGTATTTT
TRBD2	TRBV11-3	.	TRBJ2-1	16	CASSWTSGRRDNEQFF	TGTGCCAGCAGCTGGACTAGCGGGAGGCGGGACAATGAGCAGTTCTTC
TRBD1	TRBV7-8	once	TRBJ1-4	18	CASIPGQGALSTNEKLFF	TGTGCCAGCATCCCGGGACAGGGGGCTCTTTCTACTAATGAAAAACTGTTTTTT
.	TRBV5-1	.	TRBJ1-2	12	CASSFPEGGYTF	TGCGCCAGCAGCTTTCCCGAGGGCGGCTACACCTTC
.	TRBV7-3	.	TRBJ1-1	15	CASSLFSRGNTEAFF	TGTGCCAGCAGCTTATTTAGTAGGGGGAACACTGAAGCTTTCTTT
.	TRBV5-5	.	TRBJ2-7	17	CASSLGGLVRGGDEQYF	TGTGCCAGCAGCTTGGGAGGGTTGGTGAGGGGCGGGGACGAGCAGTACTTC
TRBD1	TRBV2	.	TRBJ1-4	14	CASSIDRGQGKLFF	TGTGCCAGCAGCATCGACAGGGGGCAAGGAAAACTGTTTTTT
.	TRBV2	.	TRBJ2-2	15	CASNNPFRDTGELFF	TGTGCCAGTAATAACCCATTCAGGGACACCGGGGAGCTGTTTTTT
.	TRBV9	.	TRBJ2-3	13	CASSLPPTDTQYF	TGTGCCAGCAGCCTCCCCCCCACAGATACGCAGTATTTT
.	TRBV11-2	.	TRBJ2-3	12	CASSAEAATQYF	TGTGCCAGCAGTGCCGAAGCCGCCACGCAGTATTTT
.	TRBV6-1	few	TRBJ1-2	14	CASTGHPSNYGYTF	TGTGCCAGTACGGGACACCCGTCTAACTATGGCTACACCTTC
TRBD2	TRBV7-9	once	TRBJ2-7	15	CASSGWGSSGSEQYF	TGTGCCAGCTCCGGGTGGGGGTCTAGCGGGAGCGAGCAGTACTTC
.	TRBV7-9	.	TRBJ2-7	15	CASSLTRGQSYEQYF	TGTGCCAGCAGCCTTACGCGGGGACAGTCCTACGAGCAGTACTTC
.	TRBV30	.	TRBJ1-1	12	CAWSVQVTEAFF	TGTGCCTGGAGTGTACAGGTCACTGAAGCTTTCTTT
.	TRBV6-6	few	TRBJ2-7	15	CASSYLGQGTYEQYF	TGTGCCAGCAGTTACCTAGGGCAGGGGACATACGAGCAGTACTTC
.	TRBV10-1	.	TRBJ1-4	13	CASSDQPRGKLFF	TGCGCCAGCAGTGACCAGCCACGGGGAAAACTGTTTTTT